The clone carrying this T cell receptor (beta chain) was recorded only once. This record belongs to a study of cytomegalovirus exposure and HLA in healthy donors. Germline loops: CDR1 SGHAT, CDR2 FQNNGV. V shed 1 base, J shed 8 bases, and the junction held 8 bases outside the gene matches. The CDR3 loop spans 15 amino acids. The PCR used 60 Vbeta and 13 Jbeta primers. TCRdb keeps only in-frame clones here, not all; method: immunoSEQ multiplex PCR. The table has 85,000 to 90,000 clones, 85% seen once. V is TRBV11-2 and J is TRBJ1-2; TRBD1 agrees at 9 bases. Sequencing was done on a sample of PBMCs. This sequence was found in a man in his forties in good health and CMV-seropositive. CDR3 in amino acids: CASSLGGTGFLGYTF. Written as DNA, the CDR3 is TGTGCCAGCAGCTTAGGCGGGACAGGGTTTCTCGGCTACACCTTC. Full variable domain (remainder filled in from reference TRBV11-2 and TRBJ1-2): EAGVAQSPRYKIIEKRQSVAFWCNPISGHATLYWYQQILGQGPKLLIQFQNNGVVDDSQLPKDRFSAERLKGVDSTLKIQPAKLEDSAVYLCASSLGGTGFLGYTFGSGTRLTVV.